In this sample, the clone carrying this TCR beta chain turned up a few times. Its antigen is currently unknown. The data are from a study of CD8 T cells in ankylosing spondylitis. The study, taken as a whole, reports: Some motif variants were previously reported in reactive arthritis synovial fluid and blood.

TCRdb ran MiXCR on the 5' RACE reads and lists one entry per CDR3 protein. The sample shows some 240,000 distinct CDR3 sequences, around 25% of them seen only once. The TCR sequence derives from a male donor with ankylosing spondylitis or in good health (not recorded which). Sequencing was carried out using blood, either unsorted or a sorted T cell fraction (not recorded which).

DNA for the CDR3: TGCAGGGCCGGGGGGGCGGGGGCCTATGGAGATACGCAGTATTTT. This gives the protein CRAGGAGAYGDTQYF. The chain carries TRBV20-1 and TRBJ2-3, with 8 bases lining up with TRBD2. The CDR3 runs 15 residues. Germline CDR1 and CDR2: DFQATT and SNEGSKA (reference sequence).